This passage covers 4 T cell receptor beta chains from one sample sequenced in a study of T cell responses to AZD1222 COVID-19 vaccine (dated by TCRdb to the early 2020s). Library generation was performed with the immunoSEQ multiplex PCR assay. TCRdb limited this immuneACCESS table to in-frame rearrangements with V and J called. A share of clones is missing; checked studies link under half to unresolved V genes, and the rest is unexplained. The sample contains 50,000 to 75,000 clones, over 60% of them found a single time. More than 13% of the sample is in the top ten clones. This sample's time point label indicates: baseline before first vaccination. The input for sequencing was peripheral blood, taken on day 0 of AZD1222 vaccination. The receptors were sampled from an adult in good health.

This clone was picked up one time. The gene calls are TRBV3-1 (or the pseudogene TRBV3-2) and TRBJ1-1; TRBD1 matches at 8 bases. V lost 0 bases to trimming and J lost 1 base; unmatched junction nucleotides: 10. Germline lookup yields CDR1 LGHDT and CDR2 YNNKEL (reference sequence). This CDR3 region has 18 residues. The CDR3 loop is CASSQEFHPGGWNTEAFF. The CDR3 DNA is TGTGCCAGCAGCCAAGAATTTCACCCAGGGGGCTGGAACACTGAAGCTTTCTTT.

This rearrangement joins TRBV5-5 to TRBJ1-1; the D is unclear. Between the trimmed V and J ends, which lost 2 bases and 5 bases, there was a span of 7 bases. The length of the CDR3 is 12 residues. Germline lookup yields CDR1 SGHKS and CDR2 YYEKEE (reference sequence). CDR3 sequence reads: CASSFWATEAFF. As DNA, the CDR3 is TGTGCCAGCAGCTTTTGGGCGACTGAAGCTTTCTTT.

The chain carries TRBV27 and TRBJ2-7, with 8 bases that match TRBD1. The CDR3 loop spans 15 amino acids. V lost 3 bases and J lost 2; bases outside the gene matches: 6. The germline V gene has CDR1 MNHEY and CDR2 SMNVEV (reference sequence). CDR3 in amino acids: CASSLSGQVPYEQYF. The CDR3 DNA follows: TGTGCCAGCAGTTTGTCGGGACAGGTTCCCTACGAGCAGTACTTC.

The chain combines TRBV21-1 with TRBJ1-2. TRBV21-1 is a known pseudogene. The CDR3 is made up of 13 amino acids. CDR3 residues: CASRLENRDGYTF. In DNA form, the CDR3 reads TGTGCCAGCAGACTGGAGAACAGAGATGGCTACACCTTC.